What follows are 28 T cell receptor beta chains derived from one specimen sequenced in a study of T cells in localized non-small cell lung cancer. Sequencing was performed with immunoSEQ multiplex PCR; in TCRdb, only in-frame clones are kept and a portion is missing. The sample has roughly 25,000 clones; around 90% are singletons. The sequencing used peripheral blood, collected before any cancer treatment. Receptors originate from a man aged 40 to 70 with stage III squamous cell lung carcinoma.

The chain couples TRBV28 to TRBJ2-5, with TRBD1 identical over 10 bases. V trimming: 6 bases; J trimming: 5 bases; junction bases outside the gene matches: 3. CDR3 length equals 13 residues. Germline values: CDR1 MDHEN, CDR2 SYDVKM. The CDR3 DNA is TGTGCCAGCAGGACAGGGGGCCAGGAGACCCAGTACTTC. Protein sequence: CASRTGGQETQYF.

This clone was observed once. The chain couples TRBV7-2 to TRBJ2-6, with D unclear. The CDR3 spans 15 residues. Germline-derived CDR1 and CDR2 are SGHTA and FQGNSA. Trimming pared 5 bases from V and 1 base from J, leaving 9 bases between. The CDR3 spells CASSPWVSGANVLTF. For the CDR3, the DNA is TGTGCCAGCAGCCCCTGGGTTTCTGGGGCCAACGTCCTGACTTTC.

The V and J genes are TRBV28 and TRBJ1-5, with D unresolved. The CDR3 is made up of 13 amino acids. Germline lookup yields CDR1 MDHEN and CDR2 SYDVKM. With 3 bases removed from V and 3 bases from J, the gap between germline ends came to 6 bases. CDR3 sequence: CASSFGSNQPQHF. CDR3 nucleotide sequence: TGTGCCAGCAGTTTTGGGTCCAATCAGCCCCAGCATTTT. The variable domain in full, with the rest retrieved from reference TRBV28 and TRBJ1-5, is DVKVTQSSRYLVKRTGEKVFLECVQDMDHENMFWYRQDPGLGLRLIYFSYDVKMKEKGDIPEGYSVSREKKERFSLILESASTNQTSMYLCASSFGSNQPQHFGDGTRLSIL.

The chain recombines TRBV4-1 with TRBJ2-1, with 12 bases matching TRBD2. CDR3 length: 15 amino acids. The germline CDR1 and CDR2 sequences are MGHRA and YSYEKL. Unmatched junction bases numbered 6, after V lost 0 bases and J lost 12 bases. Here the CDR3 reads CASSQERTSGNWQFF. DNA for the CDR3: TGCGCCAGCAGCCAAGAGAGGACTAGCGGGAATTGGCAGTTCTTC.

This chain joins TRBV28 and TRBJ2-7; the match to TRBD2 covers 7 bases. V trimming: 6 bases; J trimming: 3 bases; junction bases outside the gene matches: 8. In germline, CDR1 is MDHEN, CDR2 SYDVKM. There are 14 residues in the CDR3. Written as DNA, the CDR3 is TGTGCCAGCAGCCCGGCAGGCGGGGGCTACGAGCAGTACTTC. It specifies CASSPAGGGYEQYF. The variable domain in full, completed from reference TRBV28 and TRBJ2-7, reads DVKVTQSSRYLVKRTGEKVFLECVQDMDHENMFWYRQDPGLGLRLIYFSYDVKMKEKGDIPEGYSVSREKKERFSLILESASTNQTSMYLCASSPAGGGYEQYFGPGTRLTVT.

V is TRBV5-6 and J is TRBJ1-1, with D uncertain. Trimming shortened V by 2 bases and J by 0 bases, and 8 bases separated the two germline ends. Germline V gene sequence: CDR1 SGHDT, CDR2 YYEEEE. The CDR3 is 14 residues long. CDR3 amino acids: CASSFSSLNTEAFF. DNA for the CDR3: TGTGCCAGCAGCTTTAGCAGCCTGAACACTGAAGCTTTCTTT. The entire variable domain, with the rest obtained from reference TRBV5-6 and TRBJ1-1, is as follows: DAGVTQSPTHLIKTRGQQVTLRCSPKSGHDTVSWYQQALGQGPQFIFQYYEEEERQRGNFPDRFSGHQFPNYSSELNVNALLLGDSALYLCASSFSSLNTEAFFGQGTRLTVV.

The V and J genes are TRBV4-3 and TRBJ1-1; D may be TRBD1 (6 bases). V was clipped by 5 bases and J by 3 bases, with 13 bases between them. Germline CDR1 reads LGHNA; CDR2 reads YSLEER. This CDR3 is 14 amino acids long. The CDR3 loop is CASSLETGDTEAFF. The CDR3 coding sequence is TGCGCCAGCAGCTTGGAGACAGGAGACACTGAAGCTTTCTTT.

CDR3 residues: CASSLAGMNGYTF. DNA of the CDR3: TGTGCCAGCAGCTTAGCGGGGATGAACGGCTACACCTTC. The gene calls are TRBV7-9 and TRBJ1-2; D not certain. Germline loops: CDR1 SEHNR, CDR2 FQNEAQ (reference sequence). With 0 bases removed from V and 8 bases from J, the gap between germline ends came to 10 bases. This CDR3 has 13 residues.

The chain has TRBV5-4 and TRBJ2-7; no reliable D call. The V and J ends lost 4 bases and 1 base respectively, with 12 bases between them. Germline V gene lookup returns CDR1 SGHNT and CDR2 YYREEE (reference sequence). The CDR3 is made up of 14 amino acids. This CDR3 reads CASSPDLSSYEQYF. For the CDR3, the DNA is TGTGCCAGCAGCCCGGACCTGTCATCCTACGAGCAGTACTTC.

This clone was counted once. Sequence at one end of the junction differs from germline and may be a read error. The chain joins TRBV5-4 to TRBJ2-3, with TRBD2 matching over 10 bases. CDR3 length equals 14 residues. Germline CDR1 reads SGHNT; CDR2 reads YYREEE (reference sequence). CDR3 loop: CASSPSGSRDTQYF. For the CDR3, the DNA is TGTGCCAGCAGCCCTAGCGGGAGCAGAGATACGCAGTATTTT.

The chain links TRBV14 to TRBJ2-3; 8 bases agree with TRBD2. Germline CDR1 and CDR2: SGHDN and FVKESK. Trimming at V came to 1 base and at J to 1 base, leaving 7 bases not matched to a gene. The CDR3 is 17 amino acids. The CDR3 region is CASSQAVWRGGTDTQYF. The CDR3, as DNA: TGTGCCAGCAGCCAAGCGGTTTGGCGGGGGGGCACAGATACGCAGTATTTT.

On this clone itself: This specimen includes other DNA sequences encoding the same CDR3. The rearrangement links TRBV6-5 to TRBJ2-2; 8 nucleotides agree with TRBD2. V trimming: 0 bases; J trimming: 5 bases; junction bases outside the gene matches: 5. The germline V gene has CDR1 MNHEY and CDR2 SVGAGI. The CDR3 sequence is 16 residues long. CDR3 loop: CASSYSLAGLTGELFF. The CDR3 bases are TGTGCCAGCAGTTACTCGCTAGCGGGCCTAACCGGGGAGCTGTTTTTT.

The V and J genes are TRBV6-4 and TRBJ2-3; 8 bases line up with TRBD2. The CDR3 runs to 12 residues. V lost 11 bases, J lost 3 bases, and 4 bases stayed unmatched. The germline V gene has CDR1 MRHNA and CDR2 SNTAGT. The CDR3 sequence: CAFRGGTDTQYF. The CDR3 nucleotides read TGTGCCTTTCGGGGGGGAACAGATACGCAGTATTTT.

The chain is built from TRBV28 and TRBJ2-3, with TRBD2 identical over 8 bases. Germline values: CDR1 MDHEN, CDR2 SYDVKM. CDR3 length: 16 residues. With V trimmed by 4 bases and J by 1 base, 7 bases remained unmatched. Here the CDR3 DNA reads TGTGCCAGCAGTTGGGCGGGGGGCGCTGGCACAGATACGCAGTATTTT. It is translated as CASSWAGGAGTDTQYF.

The V and J genes are TRBV4-3 and TRBJ1-2, with 11 bases aligning to TRBD1. J lost 6 bases, V lost 5 bases, and 5 bases had no gene match. Germline V gene lookup returns CDR1 LGHNA and CDR2 YSLEER. The CDR3 is made up of 14 amino acids. The CDR3 loop is CASSLGQGDHGYTF. The CDR3 DNA reads as TGCGCCAGCAGCTTGGGACAGGGGGACCATGGCTACACCTTC.

This clone has only a few counts. This chain links TRBV19 with TRBJ2-1; D possibly corresponds to TRBD2 (6 bases). Per germline, CDR1 LNHDA and CDR2 SQIVND (reference sequence). V was cut by 8 bases and J by 4 bases, with 24 bases left in between. The CDR3 length is 17 residues. The CDR3 DNA reads as TGTGCCAGTCGGGGGACCTCGGGGCTCCTATCTTACAATGAGCAGTTCTTC. Its protein is CASRGTSGLLSYNEQFF.

The chain uses TRBV28 and TRBJ1-2, with 9 bases fitting TRBD1. Germline V CDR1 and CDR2: MDHEN, SYDVKM. V was clipped by 9 bases and J by 8 bases; unmatched bases: 4. The CDR3 has 11 amino acids. CDR3 residues: CASNRGLGYTF. CDR3 DNA: TGTGCCAGTAACAGGGGGCTAGGCTACACCTTC.

The CDR3 reads CASSSTGVGSYEQYF. CDR3 nucleotides: TGTGCCAGTAGTTCGACAGGGGTCGGCTCCTACGAGCAGTACTTC. The V call is TRBV19, the J call TRBJ2-7; 8 bases agree with TRBD1. The J segment lost 0 bases and the V segment lost 5 bases, leaving 6 bases of the junction unmatched. The CDR3 is made up of 15 amino acids. CDR1 and CDR2 (germline): LNHDA, SQIVND (reference sequence).

The CDR3 is CASGVGFAYEQYF. The CDR3, as DNA: TGTGCCAGCGGTGTAGGATTTGCCTACGAGCAGTACTTC. The chain joins TRBV28 to TRBJ2-7; D is undetermined. This CDR3 is built from 13 residues. Germline V gene data show CDR1 as MDHEN and CDR2 as SYDVKM. The germline V and J ends were trimmed by 8 bases and 2 bases, with 13 bases remaining between them.

The chain employs TRBV4-3 and TRBJ2-3; 10 positions agree with TRBD2. This CDR3 region has 16 residues. Losses at the gene ends were 0 bases for V and 4 bases for J; bases not matched to a gene: 4. Per the germline V gene, CDR1 is LGHNA and CDR2 is YSLEER. The CDR3 sequence is CASSQESAGGADTQYF. The CDR3 nucleotides are TGCGCCAGCAGCCAAGAGTCAGCGGGAGGGGCAGATACGCAGTATTTT.

V usage is TRBV6-5 and J usage is TRBJ2-7; 8 nucleotides line up with TRBD1. Looked up from germline, CDR1 is MNHEY and CDR2 is SVGAGI. V dropped 1 base and J dropped 1; count of bases not matched to a gene: 6. This CDR3 is built from 16 residues. CDR3 region: CASSYFSGQVSYEQYF. The CDR3 coding sequence is TGTGCCAGCAGTTACTTTTCGGGACAGGTATCCTACGAGCAGTACTTC.

This chain joins TRBV5-1 and TRBJ2-5; 12 nucleotides line up with TRBD2. Germline-derived CDR1 and CDR2 are SGHRS and YFSETQ. The CDR3 is 15 amino acids. J lost 5 bases, V lost 0 bases, and 2 bases had no gene match. The CDR3 loop is CASSLGLAGVETQYF. The CDR3 coding sequence is TGCGCCAGCAGCTTGGGACTAGCGGGGGTGGAGACCCAGTACTTC.

The chain links TRBV18 to TRBJ1-1, with 7 bases matching TRBD1. The CDR3 extends over 15 amino acids. Looked up from germline, CDR1 is KGHSH and CDR2 is LQKENI. The V and J ends lost 1 base and 9 bases, in that order; junction bases with no gene match: 11. CDR3 nucleotides: TGTGCCAGCTCACCACTGGAAGGGGGCGAGGGCAAAGCTTTCTTT. Its translation: CASSPLEGGEGKAFF.

V gene TRBV28 combines with J gene TRBJ2-7; TRBD2 aligns across 9 bases. V lost 5 bases to trimming and J lost 6 bases; unmatched junction nucleotides: 11. Germline V gene data show CDR1 as MDHEN and CDR2 as SYDVKM. The CDR3 sequence is 15 residues long. The chain's CDR3 is CASSGPGLAVGEQYF. In DNA, the CDR3 is TGTGCCAGCAGTGGTCCGGGACTAGCAGTTGGCGAGCAGTACTTC.

As regards this clone: The DNA is omitted, as the CDR3 cannot be located on it reliably, and the CDR3 follows TCRdb's listing. The rearrangement links TRBV28 to TRBJ2-5; the table's D call of TRBD2 was not tested on the DNA. Per the germline V gene, CDR1 is MDHEN and CDR2 is SYDVKM. Including both end residues, the CDR3 is 15 amino acids long. The CDR3: CASSSSAGGSETQYF.

The V and J genes are TRBV2 and TRBJ1-1; D is unresolved. Germline assignment: CDR1 SNHLY and CDR2 FYNNEI. Trimming took 8 bases from V and 0 from J, leaving 10 bases between them. The CDR3 runs 13 residues. The DNA of the CDR3 is TGTGCCAGCTGTAGGGAGGTGAACACTGAAGCTTTCTTT. Amino acids: CASCREVNTEAFF.

The chain combines TRBV28 with TRBJ2-6, with TRBD1 matching over 7 bases. This CDR3 is built from 19 residues. V shed 6 bases and J 0 bases; nucleotides not matched to a gene: 14. Germline lookup yields CDR1 MDHEN and CDR2 SYDVKM. The DNA for the CDR3 is TGTGCCAGCAGCTTACCACAGGGGAAGACGTACTCTGGGGCCAACGTCCTGACTTTC. As protein: CASSLPQGKTYSGANVLTF.

This chain uses TRBV30 with TRBJ2-5; D gene ambiguous. CDR3 length equals 13 residues. In germline, CDR1 is GTSNPN, CDR2 SVGIG (reference sequence). Trimming removed 0 bases from V and 1 base from J, with 6 bases in between. CDR3 sequence (DNA): TGTGCCTGGAGTGTTGGTCTCCAAGAGACCCAGTACTTC. Its protein product is CAWSVGLQETQYF.